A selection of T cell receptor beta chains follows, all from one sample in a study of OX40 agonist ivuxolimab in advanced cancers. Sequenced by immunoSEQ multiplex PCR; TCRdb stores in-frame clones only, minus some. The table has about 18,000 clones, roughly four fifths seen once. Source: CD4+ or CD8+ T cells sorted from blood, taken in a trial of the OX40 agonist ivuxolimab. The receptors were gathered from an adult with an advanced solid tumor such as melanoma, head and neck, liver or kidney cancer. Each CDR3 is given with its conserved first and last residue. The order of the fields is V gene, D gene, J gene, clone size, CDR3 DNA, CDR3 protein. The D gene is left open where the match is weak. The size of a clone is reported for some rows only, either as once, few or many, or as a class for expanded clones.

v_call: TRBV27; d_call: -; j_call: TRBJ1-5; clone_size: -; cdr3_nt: TGTGCCAGCAGTGCCCTCCAGGGAAACAATCAGCCCCAGCATTTT; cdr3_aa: CASSALQGNNQPQHF
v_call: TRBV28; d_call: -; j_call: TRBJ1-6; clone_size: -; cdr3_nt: TGTGCCAGCAGTTTAGACCAGTCCTATAATTCACCCCTCCACTTT; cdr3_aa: CASSLDQSYNSPLHF
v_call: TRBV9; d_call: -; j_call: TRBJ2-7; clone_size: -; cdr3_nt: TGTGCCAGCAGCGGGGGGGCGACTGGAACCTACGAGCAGTACTTC; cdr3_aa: CASSGGATGTYEQYF
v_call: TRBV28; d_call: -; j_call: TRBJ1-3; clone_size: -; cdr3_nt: TGTGCCAGCAGTTTAGTTAGCTCTGGAAACACCATATATTTT; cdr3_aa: CASSLVSSGNTIYF
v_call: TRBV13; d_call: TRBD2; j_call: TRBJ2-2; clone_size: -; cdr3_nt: TGTGCCAGCAGCGCCACTAGCGGGGGGGCCACCGGGGAGCTGTTTTTT; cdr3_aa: CASSATSGGATGELFF
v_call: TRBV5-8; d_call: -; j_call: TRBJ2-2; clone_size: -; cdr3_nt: TGTGCCAGCAGCCCGCCCGAGGCCCGGCGGAGCACCGGGGAGCTGTTTTTT; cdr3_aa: CASSPPEARRSTGELFF
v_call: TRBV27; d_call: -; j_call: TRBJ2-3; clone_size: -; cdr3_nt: TGTGCCAGCAGTTTATACGAAGGGACTAGCACAGATACGCAGTATTTT; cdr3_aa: CASSLYEGTSTDTQYF
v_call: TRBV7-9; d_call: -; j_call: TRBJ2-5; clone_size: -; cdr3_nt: TGTGCCAGCAGCCCCTGGGACGGGCCTGCGGAGACCCAGTACTTC; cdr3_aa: CASSPWDGPAETQYF
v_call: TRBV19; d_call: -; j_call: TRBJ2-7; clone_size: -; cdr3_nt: TGTGCCAGTAGTATTGCTGGAGGGAGCTCCTACGAGCAGTACTTC; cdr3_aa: CASSIAGGSSYEQYF
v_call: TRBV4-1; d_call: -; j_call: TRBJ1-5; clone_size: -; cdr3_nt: TGCGCCAGCAGCCAAGATCCAACAGGTAGATATAGCAATCAGCCCCAGCATTTT; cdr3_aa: CASSQDPTGRYSNQPQHF
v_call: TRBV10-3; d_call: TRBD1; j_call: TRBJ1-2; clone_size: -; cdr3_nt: TGTGCCATCAGTGACTGGACAGGAAAAAATGGCTACACCTTC; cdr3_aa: CAISDWTGKNGYTF
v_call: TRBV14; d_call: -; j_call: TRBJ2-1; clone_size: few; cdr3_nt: TGTGCCAGCAGCCGGACAGATCTTCCCCACAATGAGCAGTTCTTC; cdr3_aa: CASSRTDLPHNEQFF
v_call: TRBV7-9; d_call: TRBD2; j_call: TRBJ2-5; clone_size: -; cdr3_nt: TGTGCCAGCAGCTTTACCCGACTAGCGGGGGGTCGGTACCAAGAGACCCAGTACTTC; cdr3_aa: CASSFTRLAGGRYQETQYF
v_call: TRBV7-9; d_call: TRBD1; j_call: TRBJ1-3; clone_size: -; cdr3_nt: TGTGCCAGCAGCTCTACCCTACAGGGGTTCTCTGGAAACACCATATATTTT; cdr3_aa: CASSSTLQGFSGNTIYF
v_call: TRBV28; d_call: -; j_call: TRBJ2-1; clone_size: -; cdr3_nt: TGTGCCAGCAGTTTACGAGGGGCCCCTGAGCAGTTCTTC; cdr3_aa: CASSLRGAPEQFF